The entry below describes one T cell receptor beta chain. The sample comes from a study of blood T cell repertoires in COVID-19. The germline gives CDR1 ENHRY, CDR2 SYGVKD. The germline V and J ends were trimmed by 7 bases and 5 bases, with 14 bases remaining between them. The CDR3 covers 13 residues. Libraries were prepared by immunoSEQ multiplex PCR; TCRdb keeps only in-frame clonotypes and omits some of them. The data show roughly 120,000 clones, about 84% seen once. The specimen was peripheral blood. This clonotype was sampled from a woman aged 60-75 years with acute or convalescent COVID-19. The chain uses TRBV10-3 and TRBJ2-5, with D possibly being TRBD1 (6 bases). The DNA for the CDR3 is TGTGCCATCAAAGGCACAGGGACGGAGACCCAGTACTTC. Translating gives CAIKGTGTETQYF.